These T cell receptor beta chains were read from a single sample in a study of lymphopenia after photon versus proton radiotherapy. Libraries were prepared by immunoSEQ multiplex PCR; TCRdb keeps only in-frame clonotypes and omits some of them. Among about 39,000 clones, 92% were seen once, and the ten largest hold roughly 15%. Source: peripheral blood, taken from a patient treated with photon-based radiotherapy. The origin of the receptors is a man aged 60 to 69 with cholangiocarcinoma. Both conserved end residues are part of each CDR3. Fields, in order: D gene, clone size, J gene, V gene, CDR3 DNA, CDR3 protein. The D gene is left open where the match is weak. Size tells how often a clone was seen (once, few, many) or the class of an expanded clone, and some rows leave it out.

.	.	TRBJ2-3	TRBV6-5	TGTGCCAGCAGTGGTCCACCAACAGATACGCAGTATTTT	CASSGPPTDTQYF
.	.	TRBJ1-1	TRBV9	TGTGCCAGCAGTTTACTTCCGGACAGGAACACTGAAGCTTTCTTT	CASSLLPDRNTEAFF
.	.	TRBJ2-3	TRBV6-5	TGTGCCAGCAGCCCAGCACGGAATACGCAGTATTTT	CASSPARNTQYF
TRBD2	once	TRBJ2-4	TRBV19	TGTGCCAGTAGTGCGCCGGGACTAGCGGACCTAAAAAACATTCAGTACTTC	CASSAPGLADLKNIQYF
TRBD2	.	TRBJ2-3	TRBV5-6	TGTGCCAGCAGCGCCGGGCTTAGCGGGAGACATACGCAGTATTTT	CASSAGLSGRHTQYF
.	.	TRBJ2-7	TRBV6-6	TGTGCCAGCAACCAGGAGTTGCAGGCACGGGAGCAGTACTTC	CASNQELQAREQYF
TRBD2	few	TRBJ2-3	TRBV5-1	TGCGCCAGCAAGACGACTAGCGGGAGTGCAGATACGCAGTATTTT	CASKTTSGSADTQYF
TRBD2	.	TRBJ2-2	TRBV11-2	TGTGCCAGCAGCTTAAGTCGGCTAGCGGGACTCACCGGGGAGCTGTTTTTT	CASSLSRLAGLTGELFF
TRBD2	.	TRBJ2-7	TRBV28	TGTGCCAGCAGTTTGACTAGCGGCTCAAACGAGCAGTACTTC	CASSLTSGSNEQYF
TRBD1	.	TRBJ2-5	TRBV2	TGTGCCGGAGCACTCGGGACAGGGGGAAGTACCCAAGAGACCCAGTACTTC	CAGALGTGGSTQETQYF
.	.	TRBJ2-7	TRBV28	TGTGCCAGCCGCAACAGGGAGTCGGAGCAGTACTTC	CASRNRESEQYF
.	.	TRBJ1-1	TRBV5-4	TGTGCCAGCAGCTTGTCGGGGTCAGGCACTGAAGCTTTCTTT	CASSLSGSGTEAFF
TRBD1	.	TRBJ1-4	TRBV15	TGTGCCACCAGCAGAGATCCCCCCCAAACCGGGACAGGGGAAAAACTGTTTTTT	CATSRDPPQTGTGEKLFF
.	.	TRBJ2-3	TRBV5-1	TGCGCCAGCAGCTTGGTTCCTGAGGCAGATACGCAGTATTTT	CASSLVPEADTQYF
.	few	TRBJ1-6	TRBV6-4	TGTGCCAGCAGTGTAACAGGCAATTCACCCCTCCACTTT	CASSVTGNSPLHF
.	.	TRBJ2-7	TRBV7-6	TGTGCCAGCAGCTTATTTCCGGGGAACTACGAGCAGTACTTC	CASSLFPGNYEQYF
.	.	TRBJ2-5	TRBV5-1	TGCGCCAGCAGCTTTGCCAGCAACCAAGAGACCCAGTACTTC	CASSFASNQETQYF
TRBD1	.	TRBJ2-1	TRBV11-2	TGTGCCAGCATGCGGACAGGGTCCTACAATGAGCAGTTCTTC	CASMRTGSYNEQFF
.	.	TRBJ1-3	TRBV2	TGTGCCAGCGATAAGGGTTCGCTGGGAAACACCATATATTTT	CASDKGSLGNTIYF
.	.	TRBJ1-1	TRBV10-1	TGCGCCAGCAGTGATTACAACCGGGAGACGGGTGAAGCTTTCTTT	CASSDYNRETGEAFF
.	.	TRBJ2-7	TRBV5-1	TGCGCCAGCAGCATCCAGGGGGAGGTCTCCGAGCAGTACTTC	CASSIQGEVSEQYF
TRBD1	.	TRBJ1-5	TRBV6-5	TGTGCCAGCAGTCGCGGGACAGGGATTAATCAGCCCCAGCATTTT	CASSRGTGINQPQHF
.	.	TRBJ1-3	TRBV7-9	TGTGCCAGCAGCTTAGTACAAGGGGCTGGAAACACCATATATTTT	CASSLVQGAGNTIYF
TRBD1	.	TRBJ2-1	TRBV15	TGTGCCACCAGACCAGGACAGGGGGTTTCGATTGTTTTCAATGAGCAGTTCTTC	CATRPGQGVSIVFNEQFF
TRBD1	.	TRBJ1-1	TRBV7-6	TGTGCCAGCAGCTTAGAACAGGGGGGCACTGAAGCTTTCTTT	CASSLEQGGTEAFF
.	.	TRBJ1-1	TRBV9	TGTGCCAGCAGTGAAAGGGGGGAAGACACTGAAGCTTTCTTT	CASSERGEDTEAFF
.	.	TRBJ1-1	TRBV20-1	TGCAGCTATAAGAACACTGAAGCTTTCTTT	CSYKNTEAFF
.	.	TRBJ2-3	TRBV19	TGTGCCAGTAGTATAGATCACGCGACAACTAGCACAGATACGCAGTATTTT	CASSIDHATTSTDTQYF
.	.	TRBJ2-7	TRBV7-9	TGTGCCAGCAGGAGCTCCTACGAGCAGTACTTC	CASRSSYEQYF
.	.	TRBJ2-7	TRBV7-8	TGTGCCAGCAGCGAGAGGACAGCCTACGAGCAGTACTTC	CASSERTAYEQYF
TRBD1	.	TRBJ1-2	TRBV5-6	TGTGCCAGCAGCTTTACCGGGACAGGGGGCCTTGGCTACACCTTC	CASSFTGTGGLGYTF
.	.	TRBJ1-1	TRBV18	TGTGCCAGCTCACCATTTTCAGAGAACACTGAAGCTTTCTTT	CASSPFSENTEAFF
.	once	TRBJ2-1	TRBV25-1	TGTGCCAGCAGTGAACTACAGGATCACAATGAGCAGTTCTTC	CASSELQDHNEQFF
TRBD2	medium-sized	TRBJ2-1	TRBV9	TGTGCCAGCAGCGTCAGCGGGGGAATTTGGGAGCAGTTCTTC	CASSVSGGIWEQFF
TRBD2	.	TRBJ2-1	TRBV19	TGTGCCAGTACCGGGGGGGTAGCGGGTGCCAGCTCCTACAATGAGCAGTTCTTC	CASTGGVAGASSYNEQFF
.	.	TRBJ2-5	TRBV2	TGTGCCAGCAGTGTTATGGGGGCTCAAGAGACCCAGTACTTC	CASSVMGAQETQYF
.	.	TRBJ2-1	TRBV2	TGTGCCAGCACAGAAGTCCAAGAGCAGTTCTTC	CASTEVQEQFF
TRBD1	.	TRBJ2-7	TRBV7-6	TGTGCCAGCAGCCTAGGGACAGGGGGGTTCGACGAGCAGTACTTC	CASSLGTGGFDEQYF
TRBD2	.	TRBJ2-1	TRBV5-1	TGCGCCAGCAGCTTTAACCCCGGACTAGCGGGTTATAATGAGCAGTTCTTC	CASSFNPGLAGYNEQFF
TRBD1	.	TRBJ2-6	TRBV19	TGTGCCAGTAGTCCTAAGACAGGGGGCTCTGGGGCCAACGTCCTGACTTTC	CASSPKTGGSGANVLTF
.	.	TRBJ1-4	TRBV28	TGTGCCAGCGGCCGGAGTTGGGTTTCTAATGAAAAACTGTTTTTT	CASGRSWVSNEKLFF
TRBD2	.	TRBJ2-5	TRBV7-2	TGTGCCAGCAGCTCAGGACTAGCGGGAGTAGAGACCCAGTACTTC	CASSSGLAGVETQYF
.	.	TRBJ2-7	TRBV18	TGTGCCAGCTCGCAGGACAGCTACGAGCAGTACTTC	CASSQDSYEQYF
TRBD1	.	TRBJ2-6	TRBV9	TGTGCCAGCAGCCGCGGACAGGGCGGAGAATCTGGGGCCAACGTCCTGACTTTC	CASSRGQGGESGANVLTF
TRBD1	.	TRBJ1-1	TRBV28	TGTGCCAGCAGCCAACAGGGGCCGAACACTGAAGCTTTCTTT	CASSQQGPNTEAFF
TRBD1	.	TRBJ2-1	TRBV7-2	TGTGCCAGCAGCTTATATTTCGACAGGGCGGGCTACAATGAGCAGTTCTTC	CASSLYFDRAGYNEQFF
TRBD1	.	TRBJ2-2	TRBV5-1	TGCGCCAGCAGCTTTGACAGGGGTACCGGGGAGCTGTTTTTT	CASSFDRGTGELFF
.	.	TRBJ1-1	TRBV12-5	TGTGCTAGTGGTTTGTTAACGGGGGGGGCTGAAGCTTTCTTT	CASGLLTGGAEAFF
.	.	TRBJ1-1	TRBV19	TGTGCCAGTAGTATAGAGCGTGGGGACACTGAAGCTTTCTTT	CASSIERGDTEAFF
.	.	TRBJ2-7	TRBV5-1	TGCGCCAGCAGCTTGGGTGTCGGCAGGAGAACCTACGAGCAGTACTTC	CASSLGVGRRTYEQYF
.	once	TRBJ2-3	TRBV21-1	TGTGCCAGCAGCAAAGAAAGAGGCCACGATGGTCCATGCCCCACAGATACGCAGTATTTT	CASSKERGHDGPCPTDTQYF
TRBD2	.	TRBJ2-7	TRBV18	TGTGCCAGCTCACCAAGAGAAGCGGGGGGTTACGAGCAGTACTTC	CASSPREAGGYEQYF
TRBD1	.	TRBJ1-5	TRBV28	TGTGCCAGCAGTGTAACAGGGGTTAATCAGCCCCAGCATTTT	CASSVTGVNQPQHF
TRBD2	.	TRBJ2-2	TRBV28	TGTGCCAGCCGAAATAGCGGGGGCCTGAACACCGGGGAGCTGTTTTTT	CASRNSGGLNTGELFF
.	.	TRBJ1-3	TRBV4-2	TGTGCCAGCAGCCAAGATAAGGGAAACACCATATATTTT	CASSQDKGNTIYF
.	.	TRBJ1-5	TRBV1	TGCACCAGCAGCGGGGACAGGGGGGAGGGAAACAATCAGCCCCAGCATTTT	CTSSGDRGEGNNQPQHF
.	.	TRBJ1-1	TRBV13	TGTGCCAGCAGCTCGACCGGGGGGGAAGGAGAAGCTTTCTTT	CASSSTGGEGEAFF